The next 8 T cell receptor beta chains were all read from a single sample in a study of blood T cell repertoires in COVID-19. TCRdb keeps only in-frame clones here, not all; method: immunoSEQ multiplex PCR. The table has some 400,000 clones, about 88% seen once. The sequencing input was peripheral blood. These receptors were collected from a human donor in a cohort sampled during active COVID-19.

The rearrangement uses TRBV5-1 and TRBJ2-3; 10 bases match TRBD2. After removal of 4 bases from V and 5 bases from J, the junction contained 10 bases not matched to a gene. The CDR3 spans 16 residues. Looked up from germline, CDR1 is SGHRS and CDR2 is YFSETQ. CDR3: CASSPRSGGAVDTQYF. CDR3 DNA sequence: TGCGCCAGCAGCCCACGAAGCGGGGGGGCCGTAGATACGCAGTATTTT.

The chain links TRBV5-6 to TRBJ2-7; possibly TRBD1 for D (7 bases). Trimming removed 0 bases from V and 6 bases from J, with 10 bases in between. This CDR3 contains 13 residues. CDR1 and CDR2 (germline): SGHDT, YYEEEE. CDR3 residues: CASSLGQGGEQYF. CDR3 nucleotide sequence: TGTGCCAGCAGCTTGGGACAGGGAGGCGAGCAGTACTTC.

This chain links TRBV7-9 with TRBJ1-4; D possibly corresponds to TRBD1 (6 bases). This CDR3 has 13 residues. Germline V gene data show CDR1 as SEHNR and CDR2 as FQNEAQ (reference sequence). Trimming cost V 1 base and J 7 bases, with 7 bases left between them. This CDR3 reads CASSLVRGEKLFF. The DNA for the CDR3 is TGTGCCAGCAGCTTAGTCAGGGGTGAAAAACTGTTTTTT.

In nucleotides, the CDR3 is TGCGCCAGCAGCCCACGGACAGGGTCCAGGGACGAGCAGTACTTC. This encodes CASSPRTGSRDEQYF. This chain connects TRBV5-1 to TRBJ2-7, with 8 bases identical to TRBD1. V lost 4 bases, J lost 5 bases, and 11 bases stayed unmatched. The CDR3 covers 15 residues. The germline gives CDR1 SGHRS, CDR2 YFSETQ.

The CDR3 here is CASSLTSGGETQYF. The CDR3, as DNA: TGTGCCAGCAGCTTAACTAGCGGGGGGGAAACCCAGTACTTC. The chain combines TRBV7-2 with TRBJ2-5; 13 nucleotides agree with TRBD2. The CDR3 runs to 14 residues. In germline, CDR1 is SGHTA, CDR2 FQGNSA. The trim removed 2 bases at V and 8 bases at J, leaving 2 bases unmatched.

The chain employs TRBV3-1 (or the pseudogene TRBV3-2) and TRBJ2-5; 7 nucleotides align to TRBD1. Germline assignment: CDR1 LGHDT and CDR2 YNNKEL (reference sequence). The CDR3 covers 11 residues. J lost 7 bases, V lost 8 bases, and 4 bases had no gene match. In DNA form, the CDR3 reads TGTGCCAGCGGGGCAGGGGGGACCCAGTACTTC. Translated: CASGAGGTQYF.

The V and J genes are TRBV9 and TRBJ2-5, with TRBD2 identical over 10 bases. This CDR3 contains 16 residues. Germline CDR1 reads SGDLS; CDR2 reads YYNGEE. V lost 0 bases and J lost 4; bases outside the gene matches: 6. The CDR3 is CASSVALAGEGETQYF. CDR3 DNA: TGTGCCAGCAGCGTAGCGCTAGCGGGGGAGGGAGAGACCCAGTACTTC.

The chain has TRBV15 and TRBJ1-1, with no clear D. V was cut by 2 bases and J by 6 bases, with 10 bases left in between. CDR3 length equals 13 residues. Germline V lookup: CDR1 LNHNV, CDR2 YYDKDF (reference sequence). The CDR3 spells CATSRPTNAEAFF. The DNA for the CDR3 is TGTGCCACCAGCAGACCCACTAACGCTGAAGCTTTCTTT.